The rows below give T cell receptor beta chains drawn from one sample of a study of cytomegalovirus exposure and HLA in healthy donors. Repertoires were generated with immunoSEQ multiplex PCR, while TCRdb's copy carries only in-frame clones and drops some. The sample consists of some 170,000 clones, approximately 85% of them appearing once. Sequenced: PBMCs. The source is a man over 45 in good health and CMV-seropositive. Both conserved end residues are part of each CDR3. D genes are given only for firm matches. Some rows mark clone size as missing; the rest say once, few, many or name a class of expanded clone.

TRBV29-1	NA	TRBD2	TRBJ2-3	CSVKTSLGTDTQYF	TGCAGCGTTAAGACTAGCCTGGGCACAGATACGCAGTATTTT
TRBV1	NA	NA	TRBJ2-7	CTSSQTSGGMYEQYF	TGCACCAGCAGCCAGACTAGCGGGGGGATGTACGAGCAGTACTTC
TRBV10-3	NA	TRBD1	TRBJ1-5	CAISGQGEGQPQHF	TGTGCCATCAGCGGACAGGGGGAAGGTCAGCCCCAGCATTTT
TRBV6-5	NA	NA	TRBJ1-2	CASTPSRGGYTF	TGTGCCAGCACCCCGAGCCGGGGTGGCTACACCTTC
TRBV5-1	once	NA	TRBJ2-1	CASSLVEISGSYNEQFF	TGCGCCAGCAGCTTGGTCGAGATCTCGGGGAGTTACAATGAGCAGTTCTTC
TRBV2	NA	NA	TRBJ1-1	CASNGDWNTEAFF	TGTGCCAGCAACGGTGATTGGAACACTGAAGCTTTCTTT
TRBV7-9	NA	NA	TRBJ1-5	CSSSLESGQPQHF	TGTTCCAGCAGCTTAGAATCAGGTCAGCCCCAGCATTTT
TRBV5-1	few	TRBD1	TRBJ2-2	CASRPGQGRTGELFF	TGCGCCAGCAGACCCGGACAGGGTAGGACCGGGGAGCTGTTTTTT
TRBV7-3	NA	NA	TRBJ2-1	CASSPGYNEQFF	TGTGCCAGCAGCCCAGGGTATAATGAGCAGTTCTTC
TRBV5-1	NA	TRBD2	TRBJ2-3	CASSRGLAGETDTQYF	TGCGCCAGCAGCAGGGGACTAGCGGGTGAGACAGATACGCAGTATTTT
TRBV5-1	NA	TRBD1	TRBJ2-3	CASSLSGQVTDTQYF	TGCGCCAGCAGCTTATCGGGACAGGTCACAGATACGCAGTATTTT
TRBV29-1	once	TRBD2	TRBJ2-7	CSARLAGSIYEQYF	TGCAGCGCCCGACTAGCGGGAAGTATTTACGAGCAGTACTTC
TRBV28	NA	NA	TRBJ2-1	CASSTGSYNEQFF	TGTGCCAGTAGCACAGGGTCCTACAATGAGCAGTTCTTC
TRBV6-6	NA	TRBD2	TRBJ2-1	CASGLGVLNEQFF	TGTGCCAGCGGACTAGGGGTGCTCAATGAGCAGTTCTTC
TRBV18	NA	TRBD1	TRBJ2-7	CASSGTGAYEQYF	TGTGCCAGCTCGGGGACAGGAGCCTACGAGCAGTACTTC
TRBV5-8	NA	TRBD1	TRBJ2-3	CASSLAWGTGPTDTQYF	TGTGCCAGCAGCTTGGCCTGGGGGACAGGGCCCACAGATACGCAGTATTTT
TRBV5-8	NA	NA	TRBJ1-2	CASSSGQRSNYGYTF	TGTGCCAGCAGCTCCGGACAGCGTTCTAACTATGGCTACACCTTC
TRBV7-6	once	TRBD1	TRBJ1-3	CASSWNDRDGNTIYF	TGTGCCAGCAGCTGGAACGACAGGGATGGAAACACCATATATTTT
TRBV18	NA	NA	TRBJ2-7	CASSTPYEQYF	TGTGCCAGCTCAACTCCCTACGAGCAGTACTTC
TRBV10-3	NA	NA	TRBJ1-2	CAISPGGIGYTF	TGTGCCATCAGCCCGGGAGGCATTGGCTACACCTTC
TRBV6-5	NA	NA	TRBJ1-2	CASTPQGNYGYTF	TGTGCCAGCACCCCTCAGGGAAACTATGGCTACACCTTC
TRBV4-3	NA	TRBD1	TRBJ2-1	CASSPVPGQTYNEQFF	TGCGCCAGCAGCCCCGTTCCGGGACAGACCTACAATGAGCAGTTCTTC
TRBV11-3	NA	NA	TRBJ2-1	CASSLGNRYNEQFF	TGTGCCAGCAGCTTAGGGAACAGATACAATGAGCAGTTCTTC
TRBV7-2	NA	NA	TRBJ2-1	CASSLDRYNEQFF	TGTGCCAGCAGCTTAGACAGATACAATGAGCAGTTCTTC
TRBV28	NA	NA	TRBJ1-4	CASSSAGNPGKLFF	TGTGCCAGCAGTTCCGCCGGGAACCCGGGGAAACTGTTTTTT
TRBV28	NA	TRBD1	TRBJ1-4	CASSPTGMREKLFF	TGTGCCAGCAGTCCGACAGGGATGAGGGAAAAACTGTTTTTT
TRBV19	NA	NA	TRBJ2-7	CASSISAVGQRAYEQYF	TGTGCCAGTAGTATTTCAGCAGTAGGACAGCGCGCCTACGAGCAGTACTTC
TRBV6-5	NA	NA	TRBJ2-7	CASRRELTETYEQYF	TGTGCCAGCAGGAGAGAATTGACAGAAACCTACGAGCAGTACTTC
TRBV18	NA	NA	TRBJ1-1	CASSPSEGSNTEAFF	TGTGCCAGCTCACCCTCAGAGGGATCGAACACTGAAGCTTTCTTT
TRBV7-2	NA	NA	TRBJ2-6	CASSLGRGDTGANVLTF	TGTGCCAGCAGCTTAGGCAGGGGGGATACTGGGGCCAACGTCCTGACTTTC
TRBV19	once	NA	TRBJ1-1	CASSIGSGAKDTEAFF	TGTGCCAGTAGTATAGGTTCAGGGGCTAAGGACACTGAAGCTTTCTTT
TRBV4-2	NA	TRBD2	TRBJ2-7	CASSQERLADYEQYF	TGTGCCAGCAGCCAAGAGCGACTAGCGGATTACGAGCAGTACTTC
TRBV7-9	NA	TRBD1	TRBJ1-6	CASSLARGHSPLHF	TGTGCCAGCAGCTTAGCCAGGGGGCATTCACCCCTCCACTTT
TRBV4-2	NA	NA	TRBJ2-1	CASSQDVRGSYNEQFF	TGTGCCAGCAGCCAAGATGTCCGGGGGTCCTACAATGAGCAGTTCTTC
TRBV6-1	once	NA	TRBJ2-2	CASRRQAVTGELFF	TGTGCCAGCAGGCGACAGGCAGTTACCGGGGAGCTGTTTTTT
TRBV5-8	NA	NA	TRBJ2-2	CASSLTGQSGELFF	TGTGCCAGCAGCTTGACAGGGCAGAGCGGGGAGCTGTTTTTT
TRBV10-3	NA	NA	TRBJ1-1	CAISESGVTEAFF	TGTGCCATCAGTGAGTCCGGGGTTACTGAAGCTTTCTTT
TRBV7-3	NA	NA	TRBJ1-2	CASSLGQGNYGYTF	TGTGCCAGCAGCTTAGGTCAGGGGAACTATGGCTACACCTTC
TRBV6-1	NA	NA	TRBJ1-2	CASSEEAGSSYTF	TGTGCCAGCAGTGAAGAGGCAGGTTCATCCTACACCTTC
TRBV27	NA	TRBD2	TRBJ2-5	CASSLLGGRAFGETQYF	TGTGCCAGCAGTTTATTAGGCGGGAGGGCCTTCGGAGAGACCCAGTACTTC
TRBV7-2	few	NA	TRBJ1-5	CASSLSGVFNQPQHF	TGTGCCAGCAGCTTATCGGGGGTTTTTAATCAGCCCCAGCATTTT
TRBV5-6	once	NA	TRBJ1-1	CASSHAGVLAFF	TGTGCCAGCAGCCATGCAGGGGTGCTAGCTTTCTTT
TRBV6-5	NA	NA	TRBJ1-5	CASSYREDQPQHF	TGTGCCAGCAGTTACCGGGAAGATCAGCCCCAGCATTTT